This T cell receptor (beta chain) appears in the sequencing data of a study of blood T cell repertoires in COVID-19. Deletions cut 4 bases from V and 0 bases from J, with 13 bases between. The germline V gene has CDR1 LNHDA and CDR2 SQIVND (reference sequence). CDR3 size: 16 residues. In the study's own analysis: The authors estimated nucleated cell counts from reference gene primer amplification. TCRdb's copy holds only in-frame clones and misses some; the assay was immunoSEQ multiplex PCR. V, J and clone size are those of that table, while D and trimming were read from the DNA. The table lists about 150,000 clones, roughly nine tenths of them singletons.

The genes are TRBV19 and TRBJ2-4, with D perhaps matching TRBD1 (6 bases). The sample taken for sequencing was peripheral blood. The receptor's source is a woman aged 55 to 70 with active COVID-19. The CDR3 region is CASSNGQNSAKNIQYF. The CDR3 coding sequence is TGTGCCAGTAGTAACGGACAGAACTCAGCCAAAAACATTCAGTACTTC.